A selection of T cell receptor beta chains follows, all from one sample in a study of PD-1 blockade in classical Hodgkin lymphoma. Clones were read by immunoSEQ multiplex PCR, and TCRdb kept only the in-frame ones, dropping some. This repertoire shows tens of thousands of clones, around 93% found once; its top ten account for more than 6.5%. The material sequenced was peripheral blood mononuclear cells (PBMCs), taken at baseline. The receptor set was obtained from a human donor with classical Hodgkin lymphoma. The CDR3 runs from the conserved cysteine through the conserved F or W. A D gene is named only where the DNA matches it firmly. Rows give clone size only sometimes, using once, few, many, or a class for an expanded clone.

V,D,J,size,DNA,CDR3
TRBV27,NA,TRBJ2-5,NA,TGTGCCAGCAGTTTAGCGGGGGCAGGGAAAGAGACCCAGTACTTC,CASSLAGAGKETQYF
TRBV2,TRBD1,TRBJ1-5,NA,TGTGCCAGCAGGGGACAGGGTAAGAATCAGCCCCAGCATTTT,CASRGQGKNQPQHF
TRBV28,NA,TRBJ1-3,NA,TGTGCCAGCAGTACCCCGGAAGACGGAAACACCATATATTTT,CASSTPEDGNTIYF
TRBV9,TRBD2,TRBJ2-5,NA,TGTGCCAGCAGCGTAGATATCGGGGGGGCCCAAGAGACCCAGTACTTC,CASSVDIGGAQETQYF
TRBV5-1,TRBD2,TRBJ2-7,NA,TGCGCCAGCAGCCCTGCTAGCGGGAGTAGATCCTACGAGCAGTACTTC,CASSPASGSRSYEQYF
TRBV30,TRBD2,TRBJ2-7,NA,TGTGCCTGGAGAGGGTCGGGGACTAGCGGGAAAGCCTACGAGCAGTACTTC,CAWRGSGTSGKAYEQYF
TRBV27,TRBD2,TRBJ2-5,NA,TGTGCCAGCAGGGGACTAGCGGGGGGAAAAGAGACCCAGTACTTC,CASRGLAGGKETQYF
TRBV11-3,TRBD1,TRBJ2-1,NA,TGTGCCAGCAGCTCAAAAAACCGGGACAGCTCCTACAATGAGCAGTTCTTC,CASSSKNRDSSYNEQFF
TRBV6-5,TRBD1,TRBJ1-1,NA,TGTGCCAGCAGTTACGGCCCAGGGGGGAGGAACACTGAAGCTTTCTTT,CASSYGPGGRNTEAFF
TRBV5-6,TRBD2,TRBJ2-2,NA,TGTGCCAGCAGCTCGAGGACTAGCGGGACCCTGAACACCGGGGAGCTGTTTTTT,CASSSRTSGTLNTGELFF
TRBV6-1,TRBD1,TRBJ2-5,NA,TGTGCCAGCAGTGAAGGCGGACAGGGCCAAGAGACCCAGTACTTC,CASSEGGQGQETQYF
TRBV30,TRBD1,TRBJ1-2,NA,TGTGCCTGGAAGGGACAGGCTAACTATGGCTACACCTTC,CAWKGQANYGYTF
TRBV27,TRBD2,TRBJ2-2,NA,TGTGCCAGCAGTTCCCTCGGACTAGCGGGGACCCCGAACACCGGGGAGCTGTTTTTT,CASSSLGLAGTPNTGELFF
TRBV15,TRBD1,TRBJ1-5,NA,TGTGCCACCAGCGGGGGACAGGGGCCTCAGCCCCAGCATTTT,CATSGGQGPQPQHF
TRBV5-3,NA,TRBJ1-1,NA,TGTGCCAGAAGCGAACTGACGGGGAAACTTTTCTTT,CARSELTGKLFF
TRBV6-1,NA,TRBJ2-3,NA,TGTGCCAGCAGTGAATACTCGGAGCCTAGCACAGATACGCAGTATTTT,CASSEYSEPSTDTQYF
TRBV19,TRBD2,TRBJ2-4,few,TGTGCCAGTAGTATGTACGGGACTAGCGGCATGTTAGCCAAAAACATTCAGTACTTC,CASSMYGTSGMLAKNIQYF
TRBV7-7,NA,TRBJ2-2,NA,TGTGCCAGCAGCTTCGAGGCAGGGGAGCTGTTTTTT,CASSFEAGELFF
TRBV5-1,NA,TRBJ1-6,NA,TGCGCCAGCAGCTTGGACGGGGGAGGACAGTATTCACCCCTCCACTTT,CASSLDGGGQYSPLHF
TRBV5-1,TRBD2,TRBJ2-3,NA,TGCGCCAGCAGCCCAGGACTAGCGGGAGTAGTAGATACGCAGTATTTT,CASSPGLAGVVDTQYF
TRBV27,NA,TRBJ2-1,NA,TGTGCCAGCAGCGAACGAGTTTCTATCCCGCCGGAGCAGTTCTTC,CASSERVSIPPEQFF
TRBV2,NA,TRBJ2-5,NA,TGTGCCAGCAGCCTCCAAGAGACCCAGTACTTC,CASSLQETQYF
TRBV29-1,TRBD2,TRBJ2-3,NA,TGCAGCGTTGATGGCCTAGCGGGACGGTCAGATACGCAGTATTTT,CSVDGLAGRSDTQYF
TRBV6-1,NA,TRBJ2-3,NA,TGTGCCAGCAGAAATATCGTATCGTCAGATACGCAGTATTTT,CASRNIVSSDTQYF
TRBV7-3,TRBD2,TRBJ2-7,NA,TGTGCCAGCAGCTATTTTTCTCGGGGGGATAAGAGCGAGCAGTACTTC,CASSYFSRGDKSEQYF
TRBV28,TRBD2,TRBJ2-3,NA,TGTGCCACCCAGTCCGGGACTAGCGGGGTACCTAGCACAGATACGCAGTATTTT,CATQSGTSGVPSTDTQYF
TRBV29-1,NA,TRBJ1-4,NA,TGCAGCGATAGGGACGGATATAATGAAAAACTGTTTTTT,CSDRDGYNEKLFF
TRBV2,TRBD2,TRBJ2-3,NA,TGTGCCAGCAGTGAAAGGACTAGGGTCACAGATACGCAGTATTTT,CASSERTRVTDTQYF
TRBV10-2,NA,TRBJ2-7,once,TGCGCCAGCAACCACGCTAGCGCTGGGACCTACGAGCAGTACTTC,CASNHASAGTYEQYF
TRBV6-1,NA,TRBJ1-1,once,TGTGCCAGCAGTGAAGACCCCTCCCGGGTTGGAAACACTGAAGCTTTCTTT,CASSEDPSRVGNTEAFF
TRBV2,TRBD2,TRBJ2-1,NA,TGTGCCAGCCGTACTAGCGGGAGAATCCACAATGAGCAGTTCTTC,CASRTSGRIHNEQFF
TRBV29-1,NA,TRBJ2-3,NA,TGCAGCGTTGAGGCGGGGCCAGATACGCAGTATTTT,CSVEAGPDTQYF
TRBV5-1,TRBD2,TRBJ2-3,NA,TGCGCCAGCACCTCCGGGGTAGCGGGGTACACAGATACGCAGTATTTT,CASTSGVAGYTDTQYF
TRBV14,NA,TRBJ2-7,NA,TGTGCCAGCAGCCAAGAAGGAAATCACTACGAGCAGTACTTC,CASSQEGNHYEQYF
TRBV5-4,NA,TRBJ2-3,few,TGTGCCAGCAGCTCCTACAACCTCCGGGCCGGGAGTACGCAGTATTTT,CASSSYNLRAGSTQYF
TRBV7-8,NA,TRBJ1-1,NA,TGTGCCAGCAGCTTAAGGGACCGAGTTTTGAACACTGAAGCTTTCTTT,CASSLRDRVLNTEAFF
TRBV25-1,NA,TRBJ1-1,NA,TGTGCCAGCAGTCGCGATATGAACACTGAAGCTTTCTTT,CASSRDMNTEAFF
TRBV25-1,NA,TRBJ2-7,NA,TGTGCCAGCAGTGACAGCTACGAGCAGTACTTC,CASSDSYEQYF
TRBV7-7,TRBD2,TRBJ2-1,NA,TGTGCCAGCAGCTTACGGCTAGCGGGCCCCTCGGGGGGCAATGAGCAGTTCTTC,CASSLRLAGPSGGNEQFF
TRBV30,NA,TRBJ2-2,NA,TGTGCCTGGAGTGTTTATTCCGACGGGGTTAACACCGGGGAGCTGTTTTTT,CAWSVYSDGVNTGELFF
TRBV5-1,NA,TRBJ1-1,NA,TGCGCCAGCAGCTTGGGTGTTGATGGCACTGAAGCTTTCTTT,CASSLGVDGTEAFF
TRBV7-2,NA,TRBJ2-2,NA,TGTGCCAGCAGCTCACCAGGCACCGGGGAGCTGTTTTTT,CASSSPGTGELFF
TRBV27,TRBD1,TRBJ2-7,NA,TGTGCCAGCAGTTTATCCGCCACAGGGGGCGGTCAGTACTTC,CASSLSATGGGQYF
TRBV6-5,NA,TRBJ1-1,NA,TGTGCCAGCAGCCAGGTTACCACTGAAGCTTTCTTT,CASSQVTTEAFF
TRBV6-5,NA,TRBJ1-1,NA,TGTGCCAGCAGTTACACAACAGAAGGGCACACTGAAGCTTTCTTT,CASSYTTEGHTEAFF
TRBV2,NA,TRBJ2-5,NA,TGTGCCAGCAGTGCCTCAGGGATGAGGGAGACCCAGTACTTC,CASSASGMRETQYF
TRBV30,NA,TRBJ1-5,NA,TGTGCCTGGAGTGACCGAGGCCAGCCCCAGCATTTT,CAWSDRGQPQHF
TRBV5-1,NA,TRBJ2-3,NA,TGCGCCAGCAGCTTGTCAAACAGCAGGGCAGATACGCAGTATTTT,CASSLSNSRADTQYF
TRBV14,TRBD2,TRBJ2-3,NA,TGTGCCAGCAGCCAAGATCTGGGGACTAGCGGGATATATACGCAGTATTTT,CASSQDLGTSGIYTQYF
TRBV18,TRBD2,TRBJ2-3,NA,TGTGCCAGCTCACCACTAAGCGGGAGGGAAAGCACAGATACGCAGTATTTT,CASSPLSGRESTDTQYF
TRBV18,NA,TRBJ2-7,NA,TGTGCCAGCTCACGGGGCCAAAACCCCAGCTCCTACGAGCAGTACTTC,CASSRGQNPSSYEQYF
TRBV7-6,TRBD2,TRBJ2-1,NA,TGTGCCAGCAGCTCGACTAGCCGCGAGCAGTTCTTC,CASSSTSREQFF
TRBV18,NA,TRBJ1-6,NA,TGTGCCAGCTCACCCCCGGGGGGGGGTAATTCACCCCTCCACTTT,CASSPPGGGNSPLHF
TRBV9,NA,TRBJ1-3,NA,TGTGCCAGCAGCGTAGGGGATTTT,CASSVGDF
TRBV11-2,NA,TRBJ1-1,NA,TGTGCCAGCAGCTTAATGGGGAAAAGACAAGGGGGGAACACTGAAGCTTTCTTT,CASSLMGKRQGGNTEAFF
TRBV6-5,NA,TRBJ1-5,NA,TGTGCCAGCAGGCCGGGAGGGGGTCAGCCCCAGCATTTT,CASRPGGGQPQHF